The clone carrying this T cell receptor (beta chain) has ten or more counts. Its antigen is undetermined. This specimen belongs to a study of identical twins. Regarding the study as a whole: Invariant T cells like MAIT and iNKT could partly confound the zero-insertion analyses.

Each CDR3 protein is one row after TCRdb ran MiXCR on the 5' RACE reads. The table records some 97,000 distinct CDR3 sequences, 5.9% of them present only once. Germline CDR1 SGHRS, CDR2 YFSETQ. The germline V and J ends were trimmed by 8 bases and 1 base, with 23 bases remaining between them. This CDR3 has 17 amino acids. The chain combines TRBV5-1 with TRBJ2-3, with a tentative D call TRBD2 (5 bases). The origin of this receptor is a woman aged 50 to 60 in good health. The sequenced sample consisted of memory T cells sorted from blood. The CDR3 here is CASTHTEGGSRTDTQYF. CDR3 nucleotide sequence: TGCGCCAGTACCCATACCGAGGGTGGTAGCCGCACAGATACGCAGTATTTT.